Below are 24 T cell receptor beta chains sequenced from a single sample in a study of PD-1 blockade in classical Hodgkin lymphoma. Time point indicated: cycle 4 day 1 (C4D1), after 5 to 7 weeks of nivolumab. Relapse was seen in all patients after autologous stem cell transplantation, and brentuximab vedotin exposure was variable. This table comes from immunoSEQ multiplex PCR, and its TCRdb copy is limited to in-frame clones, with some not included. The profile covers tens of thousands of clones, with 70% to 80% appearing a single time and approximately 9.4% taken by the ten largest. Specimen: peripheral blood mononuclear cells (PBMCs), collected before the fourth cycle of nivolumab. The receptor set was obtained from a human donor with classical Hodgkin lymphoma.

The chain carries TRBV7-2 and TRBJ2-3; 10 bases map to TRBD2. The V gene end was trimmed by 1 base and the J gene end by 5 bases; junction bases not matched to a gene: 12. The CDR3 loop spans 18 amino acids. Germline lookup yields CDR1 SGHTA and CDR2 FQGNSA. CDR3 sequence: CASSLVPLAGAFRDTQYF. Here the CDR3 DNA reads TGTGCCAGCAGCTTAGTTCCCCTAGCGGGGGCCTTCAGAGATACGCAGTATTTT.

The gene calls are TRBV4-2 and TRBJ2-5; TRBD2 matches at 12 bases. V was pared by 0 bases and J by 2 bases, with 4 bases of the junction left unmatched. This CDR3 is built from 17 residues. Germline V gives CDR1 LGHNA, CDR2 YNFKEQ. The CDR3 DNA is TGTGCCAGCAGCCAAGAGGGGCTAGCGGGGGGGCAAGAGACCCAGTACTTC. As protein: CASSQEGLAGGQETQYF.

This clone showed up just once. The V gene is TRBV7-2, the J gene TRBJ1-5, with TRBD1 matching 7 bases. Losses at the gene ends were 5 bases for V and 8 bases for J; bases not matched to a gene: 9. This CDR3 is 14 amino acids long. Germline V gene sequence: CDR1 SGHTA, CDR2 FQGNSA. In nucleotides, the CDR3 is TGTGCCAGCAGCCTACAGGGGCCCGGGGAGCCCCAGCATTTT. Protein: CASSLQGPGEPQHF. Full variable domain (rest looked up from reference TRBV7-2 and TRBJ1-5): GAGVSQSPSNKVTEKGKDVELRCDPISGHTALYWYRQSLGQGLEFLIYFQGNSAPDKSGLPSDRFSAERTGGSVSTLTIQRTQQEDSAVYLCASSLQGPGEPQHFGDGTRLSIL.

CDR3: CASSQDVARGAFF. The CDR3, as DNA: TGCGCCAGCAGCCAAGATGTCGCCCGAGGGGCTTTCTTT. The chain joins TRBV4-3 to TRBJ1-1; D is ambiguous. The ends were cut back, 0 bases at V and 11 bases at J, with 13 bases in the middle. This CDR3 has 13 amino acids. In germline, CDR1 is LGHNA, CDR2 YSLEER.

The chain has TRBV19 and TRBJ1-1, with no clear D. Per the germline V gene, CDR1 is LNHDA and CDR2 is SQIVND (reference sequence). The CDR3 covers 13 residues. V shed 5 bases and J shed 3 bases, with 10 bases lying between them. The CDR3 spells CASSEGRDTEAFF. The DNA for the CDR3 is TGTGCCAGTAGTGAAGGGCGGGACACTGAAGCTTTCTTT.

The sample holds a few counts of this clone. The chain is built from TRBV14 and TRBJ1-1; no reliable D call. V was clipped by 5 bases and J by 6 bases, with 13 bases between them. Germline V gives CDR1 SGHDN, CDR2 FVKESK. The CDR3 runs 13 residues. In DNA, the CDR3 is TGTGCCAGCAGCAGTTGGGAGACCTCTGAAGCTTTCTTT. Its translation: CASSSWETSEAFF.

V and J are TRBV5-1 and TRBJ2-3, with 7 bases identical to TRBD2. The J segment lost 1 base and the V segment lost 7 bases, leaving 12 bases of the junction unmatched. This CDR3 region has 16 residues. Germline V gene data show CDR1 as SGHRS and CDR2 as YFSETQ. CDR3 amino acids: CASAPPRAGGTDTQYF. The CDR3 region has the DNA TGCGCCAGCGCTCCCCCCAGGGCGGGAGGCACAGATACGCAGTATTTT.

The chain joins TRBV6-6 to TRBJ2-7; D is perhaps TRBD1 (5 bases). Per germline, CDR1 MNHNY and CDR2 SVGAGI (reference sequence). This CDR3 region has 13 residues. Trimming took 5 bases from V and 5 from J, leaving 13 bases between them. CDR3 loop: CASSGRRGNEQYF. The CDR3 nucleotides are TGTGCCAGCAGTGGGCGAAGGGGAAACGAGCAGTACTTC.

V is TRBV5-4 and J is TRBJ1-1, with D unclear. CDR1 and CDR2 from the germline V gene are SGHNT and YYREEE (reference sequence). The ends were cut back, 5 bases at V and 3 bases at J, with 8 bases in the middle. This CDR3 is 12 amino acids long. CDR3 protein: CASRSGHTEAFF. CDR3 bases: TGTGCCAGCAGATCCGGTCACACTGAAGCTTTCTTT.

The CDR3 nucleotides read TGTGCCAGCAGTGACTCGAGGCTAGCGGGTGAGCAGTTCTTC. Translating it yields CASSDSRLAGEQFF. The genes are TRBV6-4 and TRBJ2-1, with 8 bases identical to TRBD2. Germline CDR1 reads MRHNA; CDR2 reads SNTAGT. This CDR3 is built from 14 residues. V trimming: 0 bases; J trimming: 9 bases; junction bases outside the gene matches: 4.

The chain has TRBV5-4 and TRBJ1-1; a weak D match, TRBD1 (6 bases). Germline CDR1 and CDR2: SGHNT and YYREEE (reference sequence). Trimming took off 3 bases at V and 2 bases at J, with 11 bases between the two ends. The CDR3 runs to 14 residues. CDR3 in DNA: TGTGCCAGCAGCTCTATGACAGGTAACACTGAAGCTTTCTTT. As protein: CASSSMTGNTEAFF.

The chain carries TRBV7-9 and TRBJ1-2; D remains unclear. V was shortened by 3 bases and J by 4 bases, with 6 bases between the two germline ends. CDR3 length: 12 residues. Per germline, CDR1 SEHNR and CDR2 FQNEAQ (reference sequence). CDR3 loop: CASSLASYGYTF. The CDR3, as DNA: TGTGCCAGCAGCTTGGCCAGCTATGGCTACACCTTC.

There are a few counts of this clone. The CDR3 loop reads CASSLIGNSYEQYF. DNA of the CDR3: TGTGCCAGCAGCTTAATCGGGAACTCCTACGAGCAGTACTTC. J is TRBJ2-7 and V is TRBV5-6; D might be TRBD2 (5 bases). CDR3 size: 14 residues. Trimming removed 2 bases at V and 0 bases at J, with 9 bases between. Germline assignment: CDR1 SGHDT and CDR2 YYEEEE.

This clone was recorded a few times. CDR3 region: CAWSWDRGAYGYTF. In DNA form, the CDR3 reads TGTGCCTGGAGTTGGGACAGGGGTGCCTATGGCTACACCTTC. The gene calls are TRBV30 and TRBJ1-2; TRBD1 aligns across 10 bases. Germline V gives CDR1 GTSNPN, CDR2 SVGIG (reference sequence). With 2 bases clipped from V and 4 bases from J, the junction kept 4 bases outside the gene matches. The CDR3 consists of 14 residues. Full variable domain (rest looked up from reference TRBV30 and TRBJ1-2): SQTIHQWPATLVQPVGSPLSLECTVEGTSNPNLYWYRQAAGRGLQLLFYSVGIGQISSEVPQNLSASRPQDRQFILSSKKLLLSDSGFYLCAWSWDRGAYGYTFGSGTRLTVV.

V gene TRBV5-1 combines with J gene TRBJ1-1; a weak D match, TRBD1 (5 bases). CDR3 size: 12 residues. The V gene lost 4 bases and the J gene lost 8 bases, with 12 bases spanning the gap. Germline loops: CDR1 SGHRS, CDR2 YFSETQ. Written as DNA, the CDR3 is TGCGCCAGCAGCACGGCGGGGGAGGAAGCTTTCTTT. Amino acids: CASSTAGEEAFF.

The chain joins TRBV19 to TRBJ2-7; D possibly corresponds to TRBD1 (7 bases). Trimming stripped 5 bases from V and 0 bases from J, with 11 bases between. In germline, CDR1 is LNHDA, CDR2 SQIVND (reference sequence). The CDR3 loop spans 14 amino acids. The CDR3 sequence is CASSAGQSSYEQYF. CDR3 bases: TGTGCCAGTAGTGCGGGACAGAGCTCCTACGAGCAGTACTTC.

A few counts support this clone. The J gene is TRBJ1-1, the V gene TRBV25-1; tentatively, D is TRBD1 (6 bases). V gave up 5 bases and J gave up 5 bases, with 9 bases separating them. This CDR3 region has 12 residues. The germline V gene encodes CDR1 MGHDK and CDR2 SYGVNS. CDR3 residues: CASSTGITEAFF. The CDR3 DNA reads TGTGCCAGCAGTACAGGGATAACTGAAGCTTTCTTT.

The count of this clone is one. The chain carries TRBV2 and TRBJ1-6; 9 bases agree with TRBD1. Unmatched junction bases numbered 5, after V lost 8 bases and J lost 9 bases. Germline values: CDR1 SNHLY, CDR2 FYNNEI. The CDR3 is 13 residues long. The CDR3 reads CASDRGIGSPLHF. The CDR3 bases are TGTGCCAGCGACAGGGGGATTGGTTCACCCCTCCACTTT.

The chain employs TRBV6-5 and TRBJ1-2; weak D call: TRBD1 (6 bases). Germline CDR1 reads MNHEY; CDR2 reads SVGAGI. The V end lost 7 bases, the J end lost 4 bases, and 16 bases lay between the germline ends. The CDR3 totals 14 residues. CDR3 in amino acids: CASKKGGVGYGYTF. CDR3 coding DNA: TGTGCCAGCAAAAAAGGGGGGGTTGGCTATGGCTACACCTTC.

The rearrangement joins TRBV6-1 to TRBJ1-6; D might be TRBD1 (5 bases). Germline loops: CDR1 MNHNS, CDR2 SASEGT. V was cut by 0 bases and J by 8 bases, with 14 bases left in between. CDR3 length: 16 residues. CDR3 sequence reads: CASSEALGGVDSPLHF. The DNA of the CDR3 is TGTGCCAGCAGTGAAGCGCTTGGGGGTGTGGATTCACCCCTCCACTTT.

The chain uses TRBV7-2 and TRBJ1-2; 7 bases are a match to TRBD1. CDR3 length equals 15 residues. The germline V gene has CDR1 SGHTA and CDR2 FQGNSA. Germline trimming cut 4 bases from V and 4 bases from J; bases unmatched to any gene: 9. As DNA, the CDR3 is TGTGCCAGCAGCTCCCGGGACAGCGGAACCTATGGCTACACCTTC. Its protein product is CASSSRDSGTYGYTF. The full variable domain, its missing parts supplied by reference TRBV7-2 and TRBJ1-2, is GAGVSQSPSNKVTEKGKDVELRCDPISGHTALYWYRQSLGQGLEFLIYFQGNSAPDKSGLPSDRFSAERTGGSVSTLTIQRTQQEDSAVYLCASSSRDSGTYGYTFGSGTRLTVV.

The chain joins TRBV27 to TRBJ2-1, with 9 bases identical to TRBD1. This CDR3 is built from 17 residues. The V segment lost 2 bases and the J segment 10 bases; nucleotides outside the gene matches: 15. Looked up from germline, CDR1 is MNHEY and CDR2 is SMNVEV (reference sequence). The CDR3 coding sequence is TGTGCCAGCAGTTTAAGGATTGGGACAGGGTTAGTCAGGGAGCAGTTCTTC. Translating gives CASSLRIGTGLVREQFF.

This clone came up a few times. The rearrangement uses TRBV27 and TRBJ2-3, with D possibly matching TRBD1 (6 bases). V was cut by 6 bases and J by 2 bases, with 18 bases left in between. The CDR3 spans 16 residues. Looked up from germline, CDR1 is MNHEY and CDR2 is SMNVEV (reference sequence). CDR3 sequence: CASRPFGTRYTDTQYF. The DNA of the CDR3 is TGTGCCAGCAGGCCATTCGGGACAAGATACACAGATACGCAGTATTTT.

V and J are TRBV9 and TRBJ1-3; D possibly corresponds to TRBD1 (6 bases). CDR1 and CDR2 (germline): SGDLS, YYNGEE. V lost 1 base, J lost 4 bases, and 12 bases lay in between. The CDR3 runs to 15 residues. The CDR3, as DNA: TGTGCCAGCAGCGTACGATCAGGGGTCGGAAACACCATATATTTT. It yields the protein CASSVRSGVGNTIYF.